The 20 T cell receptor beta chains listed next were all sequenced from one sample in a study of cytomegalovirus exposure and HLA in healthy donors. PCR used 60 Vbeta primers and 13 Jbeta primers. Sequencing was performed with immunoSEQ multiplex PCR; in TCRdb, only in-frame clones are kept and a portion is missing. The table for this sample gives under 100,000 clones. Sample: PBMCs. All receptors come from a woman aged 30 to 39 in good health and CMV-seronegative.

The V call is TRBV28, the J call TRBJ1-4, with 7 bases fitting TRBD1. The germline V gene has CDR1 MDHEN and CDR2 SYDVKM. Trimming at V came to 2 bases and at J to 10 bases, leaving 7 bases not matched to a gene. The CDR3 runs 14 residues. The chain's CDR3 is CASSLGQELGKLFF. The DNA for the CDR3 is TGTGCCAGCAGTTTAGGACAGGAGTTGGGAAAACTGTTTTTT.

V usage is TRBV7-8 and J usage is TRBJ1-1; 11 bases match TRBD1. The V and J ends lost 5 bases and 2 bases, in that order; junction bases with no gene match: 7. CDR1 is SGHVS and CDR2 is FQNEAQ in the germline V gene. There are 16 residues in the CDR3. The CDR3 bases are TGTGCCAGCAGCAACCGGGACAGGGGGTCAAACACTGAAGCTTTCTTT. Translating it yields CASSNRDRGSNTEAFF.

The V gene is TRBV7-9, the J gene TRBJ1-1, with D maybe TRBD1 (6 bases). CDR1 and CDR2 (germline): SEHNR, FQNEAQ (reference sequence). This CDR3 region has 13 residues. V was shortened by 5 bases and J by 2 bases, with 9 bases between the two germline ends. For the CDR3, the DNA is TGTGCCAGCAGCCGACAGGAAAACACTGAAGCTTTCTTT. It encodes CASSRQENTEAFF. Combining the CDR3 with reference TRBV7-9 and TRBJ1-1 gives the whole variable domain DTGVSQNPRHKITKRGQNVTFRCDPISEHNRLYWYRQTLGQGPEFLTYFQNEAQLEKSRLLSDRFSAERPKGSFSTLEIQRTEQGDSAMYLCASSRQENTEAFFGQGTRLTVV.

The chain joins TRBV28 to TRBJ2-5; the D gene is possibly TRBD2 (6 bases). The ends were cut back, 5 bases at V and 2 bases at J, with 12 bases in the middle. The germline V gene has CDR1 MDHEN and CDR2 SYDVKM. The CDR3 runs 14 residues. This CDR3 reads CASSPGLGQETQYF. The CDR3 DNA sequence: TGTGCCAGCAGTCCGGGACTGGGACAAGAGACCCAGTACTTC.

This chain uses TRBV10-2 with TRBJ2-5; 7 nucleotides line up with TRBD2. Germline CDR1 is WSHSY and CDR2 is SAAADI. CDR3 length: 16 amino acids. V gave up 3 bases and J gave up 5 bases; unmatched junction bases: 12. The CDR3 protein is CASSERAMSGKETQYF. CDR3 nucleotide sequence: TGCGCCAGCAGTGAACGGGCCATGAGCGGGAAGGAGACCCAGTACTTC.

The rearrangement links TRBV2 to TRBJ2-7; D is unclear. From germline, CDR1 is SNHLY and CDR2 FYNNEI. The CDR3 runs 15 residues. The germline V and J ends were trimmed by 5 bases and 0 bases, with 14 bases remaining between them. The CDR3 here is CASSSLGSPSYEQYF. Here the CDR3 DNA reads TGTGCCAGCAGTTCCTTGGGCTCCCCCTCCTACGAGCAGTACTTC.

CDR3 loop: CASSVEGQGDEQFF. CDR3 coding DNA: TGTGCCAGCAGCGTAGAAGGACAGGGCGATGAGCAGTTCTTC. The chain joins TRBV9 to TRBJ2-1; 8 nucleotides agree with TRBD1. This CDR3 comprises 14 residues. Germline V gene sequence: CDR1 SGDLS, CDR2 YYNGEE. V shed 0 bases and J 8 bases; nucleotides not matched to a gene: 4.

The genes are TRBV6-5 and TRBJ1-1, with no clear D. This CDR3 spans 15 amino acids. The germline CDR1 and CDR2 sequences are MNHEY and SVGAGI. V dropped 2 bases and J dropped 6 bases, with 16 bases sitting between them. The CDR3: CASSYEAEASSEAFF. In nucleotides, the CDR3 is TGTGCCAGCAGTTACGAAGCAGAGGCGAGCTCTGAAGCTTTCTTT.

DNA of the CDR3: TGTGCCAGCAGCACACAGAGCGGCACTGAAGCTTTCTTT. Its protein product is CASSTQSGTEAFF. The chain joins TRBV7-9 to TRBJ1-1; no reliable D call. The CDR3 totals 13 residues. CDR1 SEHNR and CDR2 FQNEAQ come from the germline V gene (reference sequence). The V end lost 5 bases, the J end lost 4 bases, and 11 bases lay between the germline ends.

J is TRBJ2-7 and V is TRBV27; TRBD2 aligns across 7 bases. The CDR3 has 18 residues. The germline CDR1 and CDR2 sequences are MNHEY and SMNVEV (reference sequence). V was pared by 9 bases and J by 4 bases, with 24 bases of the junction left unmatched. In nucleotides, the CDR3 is TGTGCCAGTCCCCCCGCCGGGACCGAGCGGGATCGGTGTTACGAGCAGTACTTC. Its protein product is CASPPAGTERDRCYEQYF.

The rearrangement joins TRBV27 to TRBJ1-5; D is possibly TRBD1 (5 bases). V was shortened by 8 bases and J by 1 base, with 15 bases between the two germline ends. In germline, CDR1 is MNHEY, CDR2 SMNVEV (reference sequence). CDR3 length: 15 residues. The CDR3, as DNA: TGTGCCAGCCGGGAAGGGGCGGGGAGCAATCAGCCCCAGCATTTT. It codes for CASREGAGSNQPQHF.

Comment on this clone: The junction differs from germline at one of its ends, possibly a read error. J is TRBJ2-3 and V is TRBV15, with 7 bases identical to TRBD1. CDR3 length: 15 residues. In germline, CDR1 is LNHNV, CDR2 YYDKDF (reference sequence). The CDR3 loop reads CATSRDRGKTGTQYF. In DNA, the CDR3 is TGTGCCACCAGCAGAGACAGGGGGAAGACAGGTACGCAGTATTTT.

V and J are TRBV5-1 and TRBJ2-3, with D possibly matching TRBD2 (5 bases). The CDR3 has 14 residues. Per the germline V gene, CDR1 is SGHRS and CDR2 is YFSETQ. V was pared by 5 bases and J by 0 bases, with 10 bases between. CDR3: CASRPGTSTDTQYF. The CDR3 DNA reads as TGCGCCAGCAGGCCGGGAACAAGCACAGATACGCAGTATTTT.

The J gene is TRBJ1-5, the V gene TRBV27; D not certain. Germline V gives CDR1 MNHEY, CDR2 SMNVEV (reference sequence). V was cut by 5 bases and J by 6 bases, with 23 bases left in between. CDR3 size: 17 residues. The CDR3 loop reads CASSPGFLLGVGQPQHF. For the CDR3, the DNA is TGTGCCAGCAGTCCGGGTTTCCTCCTCGGGGTTGGTCAGCCCCAGCATTTT.

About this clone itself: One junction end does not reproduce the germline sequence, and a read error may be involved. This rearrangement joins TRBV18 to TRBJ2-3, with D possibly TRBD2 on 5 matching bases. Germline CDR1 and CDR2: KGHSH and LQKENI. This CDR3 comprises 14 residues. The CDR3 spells CASSPEGITATQYF. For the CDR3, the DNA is TGTGCCAGCTCACCAGAGGGAATCACAGCTACGCAGTATTTT.

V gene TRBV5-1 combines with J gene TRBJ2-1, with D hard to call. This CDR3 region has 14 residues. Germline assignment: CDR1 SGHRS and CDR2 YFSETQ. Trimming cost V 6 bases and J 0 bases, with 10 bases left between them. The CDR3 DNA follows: TGCGCCAGCACCGCGCTGAACTCCTACAATGAGCAGTTCTTC. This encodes CASTALNSYNEQFF. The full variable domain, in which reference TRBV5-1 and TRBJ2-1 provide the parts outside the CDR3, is KAGVTQTPRYLIKTRGQQVTLSCSPISGHRSVSWYQQTPGQGLQFLFEYFSETQRNKGNFPGRFSGRQFSNSRSEMNVSTLELGDSALYLCASTALNSYNEQFFGPGTRLTVL.

The CDR3 coding sequence is TGTGCCAGCAGTTACTCCGGTAGGGAGGAGCAGTACTTC. Amino acid sequence: CASSYSGREEQYF. The chain uses TRBV6-5 and TRBJ2-7; TRBD2 is a possible D gene (5 bases). In germline, CDR1 is MNHEY, CDR2 SVGAGI. This CDR3 is built from 13 residues. The V and J ends lost 0 bases and 7 bases respectively, with 10 bases between them.

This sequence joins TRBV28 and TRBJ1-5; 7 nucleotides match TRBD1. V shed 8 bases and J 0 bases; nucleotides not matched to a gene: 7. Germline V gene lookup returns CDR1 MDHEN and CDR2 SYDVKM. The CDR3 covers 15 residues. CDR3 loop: CASSLGQDSNQPQHF. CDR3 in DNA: TGTGCCAGCTCTCTCGGACAGGATAGCAATCAGCCCCAGCATTTT.

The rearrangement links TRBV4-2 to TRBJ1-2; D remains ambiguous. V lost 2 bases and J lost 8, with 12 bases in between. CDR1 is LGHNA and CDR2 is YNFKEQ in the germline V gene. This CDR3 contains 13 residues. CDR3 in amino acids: CASSQIPPRGYTF. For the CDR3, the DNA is TGTGCCAGCAGCCAAATCCCCCCTAGGGGCTACACCTTC.

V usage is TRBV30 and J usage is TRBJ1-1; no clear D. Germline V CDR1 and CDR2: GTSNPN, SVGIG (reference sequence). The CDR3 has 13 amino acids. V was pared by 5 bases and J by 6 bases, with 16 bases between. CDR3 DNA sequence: TGTGCCTGGGGGAGTGGGAGAAGGGCTGAAGCTTTCTTT. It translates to CAWGSGRRAEAFF.